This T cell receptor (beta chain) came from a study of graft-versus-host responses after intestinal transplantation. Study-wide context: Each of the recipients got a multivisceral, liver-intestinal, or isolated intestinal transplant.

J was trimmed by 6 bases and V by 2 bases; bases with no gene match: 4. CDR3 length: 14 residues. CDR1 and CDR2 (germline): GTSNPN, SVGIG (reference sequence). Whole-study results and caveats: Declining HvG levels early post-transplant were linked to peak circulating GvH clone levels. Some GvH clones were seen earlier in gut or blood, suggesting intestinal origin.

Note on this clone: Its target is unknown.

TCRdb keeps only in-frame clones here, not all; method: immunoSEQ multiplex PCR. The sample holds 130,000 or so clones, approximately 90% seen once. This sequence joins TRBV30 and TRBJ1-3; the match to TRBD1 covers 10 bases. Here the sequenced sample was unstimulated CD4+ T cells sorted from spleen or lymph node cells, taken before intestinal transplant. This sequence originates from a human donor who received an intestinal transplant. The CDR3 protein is CAWSYGTGVNTIYF. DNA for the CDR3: TGTGCCTGGAGTTACGGGACAGGGGTAAACACCATATATTTT.